The 17 T cell receptor beta chains presented below share a single source sample, sequenced in a study of blood T cell repertoires in COVID-19. Only in-frame clones appear in the TCRdb table, and some are missing; sequencing was by immunoSEQ multiplex PCR. The sample holds about 240,000 clones, roughly 82% seen once. Sequencing used peripheral blood. The receptor source for this set is a woman in her seventies with acute or convalescent COVID-19.

The rearrangement uses TRBV19 and TRBJ1-1; TRBD1 might be the D (6 bases). In germline, CDR1 is LNHDA, CDR2 SQIVND (reference sequence). The V and J ends lost 4 bases and 5 bases respectively, with 17 bases between them. The CDR3 is 15 amino acids. The CDR3 coding sequence is TGTGCCAGTAGTACCACTCTGGGGGCGCGTACTGAAGCTTTCTTT. Protein sequence: CASSTTLGARTEAFF.

This clone was detected many times. CDR3 sequence: CASSLGQGVAYGYTF. Written as DNA, the CDR3 is TGTGCCAGCAGCTTAGGGCAGGGGGTGGCCTATGGCTACACCTTC. The genes are TRBV7-2 and TRBJ1-2; 7 positions agree with TRBD1. The length of the CDR3 is 15 residues. Germline lookup yields CDR1 SGHTA and CDR2 FQGNSA. Trimming at V came to 1 base and at J to 4 bases, leaving 6 bases not matched to a gene.

The rearrangement uses TRBV11-2 and TRBJ2-3; weak D call: TRBD1 (6 bases). This CDR3 spans 11 amino acids. V was clipped by 6 bases and J by 15 bases, with 16 bases between them. Germline V lookup: CDR1 SGHAT, CDR2 FQNNGV. The CDR3 loop is CASSTQGTQYF. The DNA of the CDR3 is TGTGCCAGCAGTACCCAGGGGACCCAATATTTT.

The rearrangement uses TRBV9 and TRBJ1-6, with no clear D. Germline V gives CDR1 SGDLS, CDR2 YYNGEE. V was shortened by 1 base and J by 7 bases, with 6 bases between the two germline ends. The CDR3 length is 13 residues. The CDR3 coding sequence is TGTGCCAGCAGCGTATTCGAGAATTCACCCCTCCACTTT. Amino acids: CASSVFENSPLHF.

The chain has TRBV18 and TRBJ2-7, with D possibly being TRBD1 (6 bases). Between the trimmed V and J ends, which lost 0 bases and 6 bases, there was a span of 15 bases. The CDR3 contains 15 residues. CDR1 and CDR2 (germline): KGHSH, LQKENI. Written as DNA, the CDR3 is TGTGCCAGCTCACCACCGCTTGGGGGCGTTCGCGAGCAGTACTTC. Protein: CASSPPLGGVREQYF. Combining the CDR3 with reference TRBV18 and TRBJ2-7 gives the whole variable domain NAGVMQNPRHLVRRRGQEARLRCSPMKGHSHVYWYRQLPEEGLKFMVYLQKENIIDESGMPKERFSAEFPKEGPSILRIQQVVRGDSAAYFCASSPPLGGVREQYFGPGTRLTVT.

This clone was counted a few times. In the same sample, other DNA sequences code for this CDR3. This chain uses TRBV9 with TRBJ1-3; possibly TRBD1 for D (5 bases). V gave up 0 bases and J gave up 4 bases, with 8 bases separating them. Germline CDR1 is SGDLS and CDR2 is YYNGEE. The CDR3 extends over 14 amino acids. The CDR3 DNA is TGTGCCAGCAGCGTAGGCGGGACCGGAAACACCATATATTTT. Residues: CASSVGGTGNTIYF. Filled out from reference TRBV9 and TRBJ1-3, the complete variable domain reads DSGVTQTPKHLITATGQRVTLRCSPRSGDLSVYWYQQSLDQGLQFLIQYYNGEERAKGNILERFSAQQFPDLHSELNLSSLELGDSALYFCASSVGGTGNTIYFGEGSWLTVV.

A word on this clone: Distinct nucleotide sequences in the sample also encode this CDR3. The chain combines TRBV18 with TRBJ2-7; 8 nucleotides align to TRBD1. Trimming removed 0 bases from V and 6 bases from J; junction bases left unmatched: 4. CDR1 and CDR2 from the germline V gene are KGHSH and LQKENI. There are 14 residues in the CDR3. The CDR3 region is CASSPPTGGGEQYF. CDR3 sequence (DNA): TGTGCCAGCTCACCACCAACAGGGGGAGGCGAGCAGTACTTC.

V and J are TRBV3-1 (or the pseudogene TRBV3-2) and TRBJ2-1; maybe TRBD2 (5 bases). V gave up 3 bases and J gave up 15 bases, with 15 bases separating them. The CDR3 is 12 amino acids. Per germline, CDR1 LGHDT and CDR2 YNNKEL (reference sequence). CDR3 residues: CASSQGGLNPFF. The CDR3 DNA reads TGTGCCAGCAGCCAGGGCGGGCTCAACCCGTTCTTC.

This clone was found once. The rearrangement links TRBV7-9 to TRBJ1-4, with a weak D call TRBD1 (5 bases). Trimming removed 5 bases at V and 8 bases at J, with 15 bases between. From germline, CDR1 is SEHNR and CDR2 FQNEAQ (reference sequence). The CDR3 consists of 14 residues. Written as DNA, the CDR3 is TGTGCCAGCAGCCAACAGGCTGGGGAAGAAAAACTGTTTTTT. As protein: CASSQQAGEEKLFF.

The CDR3 region has the DNA TGTGCCAGTAGTAGTGGACAGGTAGACCAAGAGACCCAGTACTTC. Translating it yields CASSSGQVDQETQYF. This chain connects TRBV19 to TRBJ2-5, with 7 bases identical to TRBD1. This CDR3 has 15 amino acids. Germline-derived CDR1 and CDR2 are LNHDA and SQIVND (reference sequence). Germline trimming cut 4 bases from V and 0 bases from J; bases unmatched to any gene: 5.

With respect to this clone: Other DNA sequences in this sample translate to the same CDR3. V and J are TRBV19 and TRBJ1-5, with 7 bases fitting TRBD1. The CDR3 is 15 residues long. Per germline, CDR1 LNHDA and CDR2 SQIVND (reference sequence). The ends lost 4 bases at V and 3 bases at J; junction bases unmatched: 6. In DNA, the CDR3 is TGTGCCAGTAGTACGGGACAGTCCCTCAATCAGCCCCAGCATTTT. This codes for CASSTGQSLNQPQHF. Combining the CDR3 with reference TRBV19 and TRBJ1-5 gives the whole variable domain DGGITQSPKYLFRKEGQNVTLSCEQNLNHDAMYWYRQDPGQGLRLIYYSQIVNDFQKGDIAEGYSVSREKKESFPLTVTSAQKNPTAFYLCASSTGQSLNQPQHFGDGTRLSIL.

The chain uses TRBV7-2 and TRBJ2-2; the D is unclear. V lost 0 bases and J lost 8, with 7 bases in between. Germline loops: CDR1 SGHTA, CDR2 FQGNSA. The CDR3 consists of 13 residues. The CDR3: CASSLAQAGELFF. CDR3 DNA: TGTGCCAGCAGCTTAGCCCAAGCTGGGGAGCTGTTTTTT.

This chain connects TRBV19 to TRBJ1-5; D call uncertain. The ends were cut back, 6 bases at V and 0 bases at J, with 15 bases in the middle. The CDR3 totals 16 residues. Germline-derived CDR1 and CDR2 are LNHDA and SQIVND (reference sequence). The CDR3 nucleotides are TGTGCCAGTAGATACAGCGGGTCCGATAGCAATCAGCCCCAGCATTTT. Translation gives CASRYSGSDSNQPQHF. The complete variable domain, with remaining parts taken from reference TRBV19 and TRBJ1-5, reads DGGITQSPKYLFRKEGQNVTLSCEQNLNHDAMYWYRQDPGQGLRLIYYSQIVNDFQKGDIAEGYSVSREKKESFPLTVTSAQKNPTAFYLCASRYSGSDSNQPQHFGDGTRLSIL.

The chain carries TRBV6-5 and TRBJ2-1, with 10 bases identical to TRBD1. Per the germline V gene, CDR1 is MNHEY and CDR2 is SVGAGI. This CDR3 region has 13 residues. V lost 2 bases, J lost 9 bases, and 1 base stayed unmatched. CDR3 sequence (DNA): TGTGCCAGCAGTTACGGACAGGGGGGTGAGCAGTTCTTC. This codes for CASSYGQGGEQFF.

J is TRBJ2-1 and V is TRBV9; D may be TRBD1 (5 bases). The ends were cut back, 0 bases at V and 0 bases at J, with 16 bases in the middle. The CDR3 loop spans 18 amino acids. The germline gives CDR1 SGDLS, CDR2 YYNGEE. CDR3 in DNA: TGTGCCAGCAGCGTAGATTCCAGGGATCCTTCCTCCTACAATGAGCAGTTCTTC. It is translated as CASSVDSRDPSSYNEQFF.

A few counts support this clone. This chain links TRBV19 with TRBJ1-1; TRBD1 matches 8 bases. The CDR3 totals 12 residues. Germline CDR1 and CDR2: LNHDA and SQIVND (reference sequence). Losses at the gene ends were 4 bases for V and 7 bases for J; bases not matched to a gene: 2. Written as DNA, the CDR3 is TGTGCCAGTAGTACCGGACAGGGTGAAGCTTTCTTT. This sequence encodes CASSTGQGEAFF.

This clone was observed a single time. The chain joins TRBV6-1 to TRBJ2-3; 9 positions agree with TRBD2. CDR1 is MNHNS and CDR2 is SASEGT in the germline V gene. The CDR3 totals 18 residues. Losses at the gene ends were 1 base for V and 0 bases for J; bases not matched to a gene: 8. This CDR3 is CASSEEVAGASSTDTQYF. CDR3 DNA sequence: TGTGCCAGCAGTGAAGAGGTAGCGGGGGCTTCTAGCACAGATACGCAGTATTTT.